This T cell receptor beta chain was profiled in a study of vaccination and CD4 T cells after COVID-19. Cultured CD4+ T-cell DNA underwent Oncomine TCR Beta short-read sequencing. TCRdb passed the PCR reads through MiXCR, listing each CDR3 protein once. The sample consists of under 25,000 distinct CDR3 sequences, roughly 40% of them appearing once. The treatment is: roughly ten-day PBMC culture with coronavirus spike peptide pools or control peptides (ViraFEST assay). Regarding this clonotype: Its specificity is not known.

In germline, CDR1 is SGHNT, CDR2 YYREEE (reference sequence). After removal of 4 bases from V and 0 bases from J, the junction contained 6 bases not matched to a gene. The CDR3 contains 15 residues. The starting material was CD4+ T cells from blood, cultured in vitro, obtained after SARS-CoV-2 vaccination. This chain joins TRBV5-4 and TRBJ2-7; 8 nucleotides align to TRBD1. This receptor was taken from a human donor who had recovered from COVID-19. Written as DNA, the CDR3 is TGTGCCAGCAGCATCGGACAGGGAAACTCCTACGAGCAGTACTTC. This codes for CASSIGQGNSYEQYF.